This is a list of T cell receptor beta chains from one sample in a study of T cell responses to AZD1222 COVID-19 vaccine. Generated by immunoSEQ multiplex PCR, the TCRdb table keeps only in-frame clones and is missing some. The profile shows approximately 73,000 clones, roughly 85% of them singletons. The sequencing used peripheral blood, collected on day 0 of AZD1222 vaccination. Source of these receptors: an adult in good health. CDR3s include the opening cysteine and the closing phenylalanine or tryptophan. Fields, in order: clone size, J gene, V gene, D gene, CDR3 protein, CDR3 DNA. D genes are given only for firm matches. Clone size is not always given. Where it is, it says once, few, many or a class for expanded clones.

clone size: .
J gene: TRBJ1-2
V gene: TRBV30
D gene: TRBD1
CDR3 protein: CARRDSNYGYTF
CDR3 DNA: TGTGCCCGAAGGGACAGCAACTATGGCTACACCTTC

clone size: .
J gene: TRBJ2-1
V gene: TRBV5-1
D gene: TRBD2
CDR3 protein: CASSTGTSGRGEQFF
CDR3 DNA: TGCGCCAGCAGCACTGGGACTAGCGGGAGGGGTGAGCAGTTCTTC

clone size: .
J gene: TRBJ1-1
V gene: TRBV5-4
D gene: TRBD1
CDR3 protein: CASSLSGTVVFGNTEAFF
CDR3 DNA: TGTGCCAGCAGCTTGTCCGGGACAGTAGTGTTTGGTAACACTGAAGCTTTCTTT

clone size: few
J gene: TRBJ2-1
V gene: TRBV10-2
D gene: TRBD2
CDR3 protein: CASSPSSGSGNEQFF
CDR3 DNA: TGCGCCAGCAGTCCCTCTAGCGGGAGTGGCAATGAGCAGTTCTTC

clone size: medium-sized
J gene: TRBJ1-1
V gene: TRBV3-1/TRBV3-2
D gene: .
CDR3 protein: CASSQGALEAFF
CDR3 DNA: TGTGCCAGCAGCCAAGGGGCCCTAGAAGCTTTCTTT

clone size: .
J gene: TRBJ2-3
V gene: TRBV4-3
D gene: .
CDR3 protein: CASSQVPDGADTQYF
CDR3 DNA: TGCGCCAGCAGCCAAGTGCCCGACGGGGCAGATACGCAGTATTTT

clone size: .
J gene: TRBJ1-5
V gene: TRBV7-2
D gene: .
CDR3 protein: CASSPPGQPQHF
CDR3 DNA: TGTGCCAGCAGCCCTCCCGGTCAGCCCCAGCATTTT

clone size: .
J gene: TRBJ1-3
V gene: TRBV7-9
D gene: .
CDR3 protein: CASSPPGSSGNTIYF
CDR3 DNA: TGTGCCAGCAGCCCCCCGGGGAGCTCTGGAAACACCATATATTTT

clone size: .
J gene: TRBJ2-7
V gene: TRBV5-4
D gene: TRBD2
CDR3 protein: CASSLGVQRGPSYEQYF
CDR3 DNA: TGTGCCAGCAGCTTGGGGGTTCAGCGGGGGCCCTCCTACGAGCAGTACTTC

clone size: .
J gene: TRBJ1-2
V gene: TRBV4-3
D gene: .
CDR3 protein: CASSQDFGVQVRGYTF
CDR3 DNA: TGCGCCAGCAGCCAAGATTTCGGTGTCCAGGTGCGGGGCTACACCTTC

clone size: .
J gene: TRBJ2-1
V gene: TRBV7-2
D gene: TRBD1
CDR3 protein: CASSLLAGTGGDEQFF
CDR3 DNA: TGTGCCAGCAGCTTATTAGCCGGGACAGGGGGCGATGAGCAGTTCTTC

clone size: .
J gene: TRBJ2-1
V gene: TRBV4-3
D gene: .
CDR3 protein: CASSQEGASHHEQFF
CDR3 DNA: TGCGCCAGCAGCCAAGAGGGGGCCAGTCATCACGAGCAGTTCTTC

clone size: .
J gene: TRBJ2-7
V gene: TRBV6-2/TRBV6-3
D gene: .
CDR3 protein: CASSSRTQYF
CDR3 DNA: TGTGCCAGCAGTTCACGTACGCAGTACTTC

clone size: .
J gene: TRBJ1-1
V gene: TRBV5-5
D gene: TRBD1
CDR3 protein: CASSLAGDRGAFF
CDR3 DNA: TGTGCCAGCAGCTTGGCCGGGGACAGGGGGGCTTTCTTT

clone size: .
J gene: TRBJ2-1
V gene: TRBV6-5
D gene: TRBD2
CDR3 protein: CASSYSGLGFNEQFF
CDR3 DNA: TGTGCCAGCAGTTACTCAGGACTAGGCTTCAATGAGCAGTTCTTC

clone size: .
J gene: TRBJ1-2
V gene: TRBV4-3
D gene: .
CDR3 protein: CASSSGRGANYGYTF
CDR3 DNA: TGCGCCAGCAGCTCTGGTAGGGGGGCTAACTATGGCTACACCTTC

clone size: .
J gene: TRBJ2-7
V gene: TRBV7-2
D gene: TRBD2
CDR3 protein: CASSLDSGGFYEQYF
CDR3 DNA: TGTGCCAGCAGCTTAGATAGCGGGGGGTTCTACGAGCAGTACTTC